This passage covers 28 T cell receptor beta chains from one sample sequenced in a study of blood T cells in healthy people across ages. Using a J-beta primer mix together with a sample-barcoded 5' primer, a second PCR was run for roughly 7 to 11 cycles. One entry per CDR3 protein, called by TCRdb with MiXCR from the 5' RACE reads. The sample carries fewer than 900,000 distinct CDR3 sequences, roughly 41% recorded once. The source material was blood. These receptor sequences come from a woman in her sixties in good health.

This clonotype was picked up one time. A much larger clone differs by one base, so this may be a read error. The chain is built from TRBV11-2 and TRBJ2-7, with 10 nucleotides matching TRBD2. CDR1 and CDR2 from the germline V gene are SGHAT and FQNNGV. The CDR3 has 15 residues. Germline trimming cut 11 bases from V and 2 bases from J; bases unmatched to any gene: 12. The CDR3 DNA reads TGTGCCGGCACCGTTAGCGGGGGGATGACCTACGAGCAGTACTTC. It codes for CAGTVSGGMTYEQYF.

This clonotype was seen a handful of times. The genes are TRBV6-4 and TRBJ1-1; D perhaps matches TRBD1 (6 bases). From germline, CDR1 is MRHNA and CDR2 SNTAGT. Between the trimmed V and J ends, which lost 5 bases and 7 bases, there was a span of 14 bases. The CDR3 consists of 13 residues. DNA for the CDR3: TGTGCCAGCAGTCCCGGCAGGGGTGGTGAAGCTTTCTTT. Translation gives CASSPGRGGEAFF.

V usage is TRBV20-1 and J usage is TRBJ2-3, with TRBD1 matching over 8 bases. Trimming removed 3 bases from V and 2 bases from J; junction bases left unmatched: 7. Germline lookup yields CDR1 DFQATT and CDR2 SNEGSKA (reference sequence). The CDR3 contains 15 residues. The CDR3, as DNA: TGCAGTGCTAGTAGGGACAGGCTCTTCACAGATACGCAGTATTTT. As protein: CSASRDRLFTDTQYF.

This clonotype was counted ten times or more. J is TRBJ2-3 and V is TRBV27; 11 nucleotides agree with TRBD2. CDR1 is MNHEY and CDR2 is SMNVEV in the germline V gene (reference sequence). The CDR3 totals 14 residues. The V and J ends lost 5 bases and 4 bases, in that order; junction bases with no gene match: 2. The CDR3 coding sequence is TGTGCCAGCAGTCGGACTAGCGGGTCAGATACGCAGTATTTT. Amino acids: CASSRTSGSDTQYF.

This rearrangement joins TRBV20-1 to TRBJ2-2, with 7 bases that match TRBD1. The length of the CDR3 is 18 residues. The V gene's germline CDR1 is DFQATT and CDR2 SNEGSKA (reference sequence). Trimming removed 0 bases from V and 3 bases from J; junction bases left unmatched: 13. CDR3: CSAREPSGDRAHTGELFF. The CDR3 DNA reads TGCAGTGCTAGAGAACCATCAGGAGACAGGGCTCACACCGGGGAGCTGTTTTTT.

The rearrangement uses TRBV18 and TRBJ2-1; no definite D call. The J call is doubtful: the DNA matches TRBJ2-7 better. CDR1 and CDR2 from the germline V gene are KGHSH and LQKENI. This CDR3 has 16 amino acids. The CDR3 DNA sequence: TGTGCCAGCTCACCACCTACGGATCTCTCCTACAATGAGCAGTACTTC. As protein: CASSPPTDLSYNEQYF.

Here the CDR3 DNA reads TGCAGTGCTAGAGATGGGAAGGGACAGGGGGGGGTGAACTATGGCTACACCTTC. Translated, it gives CSARDGKGQGGVNYGYTF. This chain uses TRBV20-1 with TRBJ1-2; 11 bases map to TRBD1. This CDR3 region has 18 residues. The germline V gene encodes CDR1 DFQATT and CDR2 SNEGSKA (reference sequence). V was clipped by 0 bases and J by 2 bases; unmatched bases: 11.

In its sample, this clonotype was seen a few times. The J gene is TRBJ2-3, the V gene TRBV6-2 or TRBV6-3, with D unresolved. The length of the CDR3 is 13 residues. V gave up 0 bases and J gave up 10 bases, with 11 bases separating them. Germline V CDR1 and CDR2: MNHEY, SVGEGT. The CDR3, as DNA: TGTGCCAGCAGTTACTCGGACCGAGCCGCGCAGTATTTT. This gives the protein CASSYSDRAAQYF.

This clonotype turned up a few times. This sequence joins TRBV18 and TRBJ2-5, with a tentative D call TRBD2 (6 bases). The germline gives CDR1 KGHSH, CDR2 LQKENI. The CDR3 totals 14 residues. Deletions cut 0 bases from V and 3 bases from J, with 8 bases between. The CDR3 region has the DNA TGTGCCAGCTCACCACCTGGGAGGAAAGAGACCCAGTACTTC. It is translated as CASSPPGRKETQYF.

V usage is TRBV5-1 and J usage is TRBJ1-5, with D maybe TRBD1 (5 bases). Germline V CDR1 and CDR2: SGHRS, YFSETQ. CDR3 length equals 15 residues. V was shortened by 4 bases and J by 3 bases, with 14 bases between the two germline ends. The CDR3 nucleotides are TGCGCCAGCAGCCCCTGGGTGGGGGACAATCAGCCCCAGCATTTT. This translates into CASSPWVGDNQPQHF.

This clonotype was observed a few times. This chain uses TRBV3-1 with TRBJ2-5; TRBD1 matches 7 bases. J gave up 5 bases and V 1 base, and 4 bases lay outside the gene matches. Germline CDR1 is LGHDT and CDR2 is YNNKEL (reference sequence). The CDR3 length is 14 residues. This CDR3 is CASSQAGQAETQYF. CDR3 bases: TGTGCCAGCAGCCAAGCCGGACAGGCGGAGACCCAGTACTTC.

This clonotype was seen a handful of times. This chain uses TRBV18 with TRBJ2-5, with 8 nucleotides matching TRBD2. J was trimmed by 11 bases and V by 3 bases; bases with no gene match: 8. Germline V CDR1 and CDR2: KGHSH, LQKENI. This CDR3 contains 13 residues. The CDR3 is CASSPDRQREQYF. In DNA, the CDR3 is TGTGCCAGCTCACCGGACAGACAGCGGGAGCAGTACTTC.

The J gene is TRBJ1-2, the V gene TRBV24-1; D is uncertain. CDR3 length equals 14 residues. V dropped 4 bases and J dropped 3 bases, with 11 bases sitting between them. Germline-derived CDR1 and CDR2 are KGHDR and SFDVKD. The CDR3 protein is CATSDQGIHYGYTF. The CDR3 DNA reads TGTGCCACCAGTGACCAAGGGATTCACTATGGCTACACCTTC.

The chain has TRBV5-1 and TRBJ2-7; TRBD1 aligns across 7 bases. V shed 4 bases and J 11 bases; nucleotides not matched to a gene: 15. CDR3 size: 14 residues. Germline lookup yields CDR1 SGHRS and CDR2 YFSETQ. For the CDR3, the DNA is TGCGCCAGCAGCCTAACGACGACTGACAGGGTGAAGTACTTC. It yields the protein CASSLTTTDRVKYF.

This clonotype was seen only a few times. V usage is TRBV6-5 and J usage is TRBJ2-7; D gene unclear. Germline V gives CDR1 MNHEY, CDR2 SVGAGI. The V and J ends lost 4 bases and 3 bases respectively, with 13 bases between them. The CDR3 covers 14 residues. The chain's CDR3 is CASSSPPTNYEQYF. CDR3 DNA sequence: TGTGCCAGCAGTTCCCCCCCAACAAACTACGAGCAGTACTTC.

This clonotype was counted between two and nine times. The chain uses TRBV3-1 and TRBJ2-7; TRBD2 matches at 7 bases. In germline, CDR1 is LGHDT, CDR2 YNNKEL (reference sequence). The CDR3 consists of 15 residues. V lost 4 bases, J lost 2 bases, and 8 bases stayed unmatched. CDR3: CASSRPGGGTYEQYF. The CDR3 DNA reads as TGTGCCAGCAGCCGCCCGGGAGGCGGTACCTACGAGCAGTACTTC.

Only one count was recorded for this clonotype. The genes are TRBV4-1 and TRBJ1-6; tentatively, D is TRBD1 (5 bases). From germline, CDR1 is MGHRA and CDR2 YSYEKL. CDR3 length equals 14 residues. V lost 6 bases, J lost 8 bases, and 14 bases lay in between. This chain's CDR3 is CASRRPGSYSPLHF. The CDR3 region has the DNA TGCGCCAGCAGACGTCCAGGGTCATATTCACCCCTCCACTTT.

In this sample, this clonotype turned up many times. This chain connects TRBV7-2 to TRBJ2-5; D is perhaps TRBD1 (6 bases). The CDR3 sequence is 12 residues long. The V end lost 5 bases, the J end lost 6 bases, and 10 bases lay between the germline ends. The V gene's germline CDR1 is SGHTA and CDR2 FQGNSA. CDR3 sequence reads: CASSPQGQTQYF. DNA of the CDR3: TGTGCCAGCAGCCCACAGGGACAGACCCAGTACTTC. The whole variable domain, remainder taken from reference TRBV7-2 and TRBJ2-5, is GAGVSQSPSNKVTEKGKDVELRCDPISGHTALYWYRQSLGQGLEFLIYFQGNSAPDKSGLPSDRFSAERTGGSVSTLTIQRTQQEDSAVYLCASSPQGQTQYFGPGTRLLVL.

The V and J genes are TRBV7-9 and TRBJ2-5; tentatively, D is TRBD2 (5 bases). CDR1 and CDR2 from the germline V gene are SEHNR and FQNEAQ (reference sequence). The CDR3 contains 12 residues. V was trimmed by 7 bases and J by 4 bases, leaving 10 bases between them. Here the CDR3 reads CASTEGGETQYF. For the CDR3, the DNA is TGTGCCAGCACTGAGGGTGGAGAGACCCAGTACTTC.

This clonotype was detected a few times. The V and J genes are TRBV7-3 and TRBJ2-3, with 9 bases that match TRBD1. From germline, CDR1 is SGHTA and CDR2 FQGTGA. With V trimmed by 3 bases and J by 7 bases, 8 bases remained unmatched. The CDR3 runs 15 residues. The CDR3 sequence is CASSFSPQGANTQYF. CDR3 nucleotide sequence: TGTGCCAGCAGCTTTTCTCCACAGGGGGCAAATACGCAGTATTTT.

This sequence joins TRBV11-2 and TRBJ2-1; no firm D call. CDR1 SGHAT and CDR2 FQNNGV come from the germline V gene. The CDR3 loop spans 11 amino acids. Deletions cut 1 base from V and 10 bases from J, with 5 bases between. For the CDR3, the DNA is TGTGCCAGCAGCTTAGGTTGGGAGCAGTTCTTC. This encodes CASSLGWEQFF. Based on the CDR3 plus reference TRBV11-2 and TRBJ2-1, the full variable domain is EAGVAQSPRYKIIEKRQSVAFWCNPISGHATLYWYQQILGQGPKLLIQFQNNGVVDDSQLPKDRFSAERLKGVDSTLKIQPAKLEDSAVYLCASSLGWEQFFGPGTRLTVL.

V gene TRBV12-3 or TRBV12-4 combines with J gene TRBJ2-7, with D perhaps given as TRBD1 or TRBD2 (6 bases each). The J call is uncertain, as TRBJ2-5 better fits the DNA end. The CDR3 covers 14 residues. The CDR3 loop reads CASSLRGARETQYF. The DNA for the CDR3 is TGTGCCAGCAGTTTAAGGGGGGCTCGAGAGACCCAGTACTTC.

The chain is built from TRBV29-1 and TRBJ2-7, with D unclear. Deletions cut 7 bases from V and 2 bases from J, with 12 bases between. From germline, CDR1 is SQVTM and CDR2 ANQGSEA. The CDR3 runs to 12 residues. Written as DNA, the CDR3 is TGCAGCGCTGCGGCAGTGACCTACGAGCAGTACTTC. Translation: CSAAAVTYEQYF.

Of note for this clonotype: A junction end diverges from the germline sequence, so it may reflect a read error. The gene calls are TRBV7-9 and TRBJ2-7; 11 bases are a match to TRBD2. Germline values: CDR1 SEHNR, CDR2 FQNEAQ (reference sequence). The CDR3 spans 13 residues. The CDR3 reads CVSSRTSGYEQYF. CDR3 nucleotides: TGCGTCAGCAGCCGGACTAGCGGGTACGAGCAGTACTTC.

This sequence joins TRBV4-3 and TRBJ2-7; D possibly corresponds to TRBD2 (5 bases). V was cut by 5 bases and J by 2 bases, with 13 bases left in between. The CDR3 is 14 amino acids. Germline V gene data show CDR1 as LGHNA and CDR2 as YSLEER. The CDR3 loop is CASSERRNTYEQYF. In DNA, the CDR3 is TGCGCCAGCAGCGAGCGGCGGAACACCTACGAGCAGTACTTC.

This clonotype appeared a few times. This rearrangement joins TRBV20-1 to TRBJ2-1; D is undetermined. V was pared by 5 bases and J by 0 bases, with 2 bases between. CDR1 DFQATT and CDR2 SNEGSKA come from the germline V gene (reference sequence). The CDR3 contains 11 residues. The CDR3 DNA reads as TGCAGTGCTGCCTCCTACAATGAGCAGTTCTTC. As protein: CSAASYNEQFF.

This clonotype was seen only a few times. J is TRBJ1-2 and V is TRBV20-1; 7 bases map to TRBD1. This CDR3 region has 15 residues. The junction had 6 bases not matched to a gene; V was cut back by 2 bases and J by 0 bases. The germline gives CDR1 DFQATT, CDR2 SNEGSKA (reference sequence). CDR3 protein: CSARSRDSPNYGYTF. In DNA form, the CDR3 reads TGCAGTGCTAGAAGTCGGGACAGTCCTAACTATGGCTACACCTTC.

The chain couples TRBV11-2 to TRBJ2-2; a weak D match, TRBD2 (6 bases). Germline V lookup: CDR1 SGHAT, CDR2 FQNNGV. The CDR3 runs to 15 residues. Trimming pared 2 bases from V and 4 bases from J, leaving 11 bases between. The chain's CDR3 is CASSLTGLSTGELFF. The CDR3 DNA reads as TGTGCCAGCAGCTTAACCGGACTAAGCACCGGGGAGCTGTTTTTT.